Included here is one T cell receptor (beta chain) sequence, with context. The data belong to a study of blood T cell repertoires in COVID-19. Study summary: Collection of acute and convalescent COVID-19 samples took place in the United States, Italy and Spain. PBMCs, B-cell-depleted T cells, or T cells were the source of the cDNA or gDNA that made up the material.

Per the study methods: Using reference gene primer amplification, nucleated cell counts were estimated. Data came from immunoSEQ multiplex PCR; TCRdb stores just in-frame clones and leaves some out. For V, J and clone size, that table is used; D and trimming come from the DNA. The sample contains about 64,000 clones, just over 85% of which appear only once. This CDR3 has 10 amino acids. The V gene's germline CDR1 is DFQATT and CDR2 SNEGSKA (reference sequence). V was shortened by 5 bases and J by 4 bases, with 3 bases between the two germline ends. The chain uses TRBV20-1 and TRBJ2-1; D gene uncertain. The sample taken for sequencing was peripheral blood. The source of this sequence is a woman aged 55-70 years with COVID-19, enrolled during active disease. CDR3 coding DNA: TGCAGTGCTCAGTACAATGAGCAGTTCTTC. As protein: CSAQYNEQFF.